This TCR beta chain was captured by sequencing in a study of control samples from healthy donors and cancer patients. Some clones are missing from TCRdb's copy, which holds only in-frame ones; the method was immunoSEQ multiplex PCR. Counted here are 390,000 or so clones, over 75% occurring once; the ten biggest clones make up just under 6.5%. This receptor was identified in a man aged 35-49 years with head and neck cancer. The sequenced material came from PBMCs.

The CDR3: CASSSGGQGGNTIYF. CDR3 DNA: TGTGCCAGCAGTTCAGGCGGACAGGGAGGAAACACCATATATTTT. This chain uses TRBV6-5 with TRBJ1-3; 8 bases are shared with TRBD1. CDR3 length: 15 residues. J gave up 4 bases and V 4 bases, and 6 bases lay outside the gene matches. Germline V gives CDR1 MNHEY, CDR2 SVGAGI.